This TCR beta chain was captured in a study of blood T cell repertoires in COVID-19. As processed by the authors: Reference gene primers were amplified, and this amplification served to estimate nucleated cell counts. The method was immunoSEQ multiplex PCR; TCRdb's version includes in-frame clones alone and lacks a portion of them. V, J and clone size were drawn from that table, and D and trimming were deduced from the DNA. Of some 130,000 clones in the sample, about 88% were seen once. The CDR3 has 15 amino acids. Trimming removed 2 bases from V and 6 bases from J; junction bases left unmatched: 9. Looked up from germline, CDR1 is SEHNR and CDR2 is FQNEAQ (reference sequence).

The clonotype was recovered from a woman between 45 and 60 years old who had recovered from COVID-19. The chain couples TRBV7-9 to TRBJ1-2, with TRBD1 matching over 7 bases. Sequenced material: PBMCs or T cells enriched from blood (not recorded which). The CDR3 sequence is CASSLSVTGADGYTF. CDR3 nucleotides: TGTGCCAGCAGCTTATCAGTTACAGGGGCGGATGGCTACACCTTC. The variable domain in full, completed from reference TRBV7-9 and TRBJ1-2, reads DTGVSQNPRHKITKRGQNVTFRCDPISEHNRLYWYRQTLGQGPEFLTYFQNEAQLEKSRLLSDRFSAERPKGSFSTLEIQRTEQGDSAMYLCASSLSVTGADGYTFGSGTRLTVV.